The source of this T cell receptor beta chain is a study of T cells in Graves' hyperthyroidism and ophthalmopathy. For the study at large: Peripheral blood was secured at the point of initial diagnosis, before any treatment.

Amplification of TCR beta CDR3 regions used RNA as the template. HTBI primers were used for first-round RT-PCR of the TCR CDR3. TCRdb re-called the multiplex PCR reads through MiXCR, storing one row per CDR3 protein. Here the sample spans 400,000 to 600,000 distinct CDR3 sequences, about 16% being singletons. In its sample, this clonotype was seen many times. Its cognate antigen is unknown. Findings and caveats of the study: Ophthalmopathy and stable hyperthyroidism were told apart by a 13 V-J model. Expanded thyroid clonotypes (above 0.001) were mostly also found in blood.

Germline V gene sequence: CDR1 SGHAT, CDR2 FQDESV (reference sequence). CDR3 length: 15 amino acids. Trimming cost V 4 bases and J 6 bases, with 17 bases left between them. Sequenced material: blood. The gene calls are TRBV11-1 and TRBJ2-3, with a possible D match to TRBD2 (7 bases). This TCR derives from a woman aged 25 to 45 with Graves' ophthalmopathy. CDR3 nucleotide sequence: TGTGCCAGCAGCTCTGCCGGGACTACAGGGGATACGCAGTATTTT. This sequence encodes CASSSAGTTGDTQYF. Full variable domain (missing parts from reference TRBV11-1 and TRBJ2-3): EAEVAQSPRYKITEKSQAVAFWCDPISGHATLYWYRQILGQGPELLVQFQDESVVDDSQLPKDRFSAERLKGVDSTLKIQPAELGDSAMYLCASSSAGTTGDTQYFGPGTRLTVL.